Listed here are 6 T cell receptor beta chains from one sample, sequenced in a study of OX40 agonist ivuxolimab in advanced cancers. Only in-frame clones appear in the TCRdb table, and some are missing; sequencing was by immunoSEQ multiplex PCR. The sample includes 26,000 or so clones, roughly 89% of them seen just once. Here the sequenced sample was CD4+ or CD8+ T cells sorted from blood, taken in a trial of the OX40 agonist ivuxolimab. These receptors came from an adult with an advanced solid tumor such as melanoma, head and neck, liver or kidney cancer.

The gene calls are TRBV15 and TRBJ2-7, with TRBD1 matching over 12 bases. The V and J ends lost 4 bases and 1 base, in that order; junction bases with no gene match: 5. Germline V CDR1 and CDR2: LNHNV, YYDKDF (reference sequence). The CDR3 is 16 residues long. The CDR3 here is CATSKEGQGASYEQYF. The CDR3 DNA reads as TGTGCCACCAGCAAAGAGGGACAGGGGGCGTCCTACGAGCAGTACTTC.

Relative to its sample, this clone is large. The CDR3 loop is CASMTGVDKNIQYF. DNA for the CDR3: TGCGCCAGCATGACGGGGGTAGACAAAAACATTCAGTACTTC. The V and J genes are TRBV10-2 and TRBJ2-4, with TRBD2 as a possible D gene (6 bases). CDR1 and CDR2 (germline): WSHSY, SAAADI. V lost 7 bases and J 3 bases, leaving 13 bases between the germline ends. The CDR3 spans 14 residues.

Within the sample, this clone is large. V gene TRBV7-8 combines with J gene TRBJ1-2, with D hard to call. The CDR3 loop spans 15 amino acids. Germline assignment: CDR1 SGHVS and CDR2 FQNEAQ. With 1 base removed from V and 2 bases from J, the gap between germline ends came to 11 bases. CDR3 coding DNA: TGTGCCAGCAGCTTAGGCGGTACAGCGAACTATGGCTACACCTTC. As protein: CASSLGGTANYGYTF.

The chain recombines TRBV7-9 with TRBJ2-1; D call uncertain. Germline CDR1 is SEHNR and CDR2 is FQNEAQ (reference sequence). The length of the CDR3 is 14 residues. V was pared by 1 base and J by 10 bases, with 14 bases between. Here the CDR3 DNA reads TGTGCCAGCAGCTTAGACGCAGGCCTTGGGGAGCAGTTCTTC. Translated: CASSLDAGLGEQFF.

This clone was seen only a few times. For the CDR3, the DNA is TGTGCCAGCAGCCACGCCCGGGACAGGGGTCGGTATGGCTACACCTTC. Amino acids: CASSHARDRGRYGYTF. The rearrangement joins TRBV27 to TRBJ1-2; 10 nucleotides match TRBD1. The V gene's germline CDR1 is MNHEY and CDR2 SMNVEV (reference sequence). The junction had 12 bases not matched to a gene; V was cut back by 6 bases and J by 5 bases. The CDR3 is 16 residues long.

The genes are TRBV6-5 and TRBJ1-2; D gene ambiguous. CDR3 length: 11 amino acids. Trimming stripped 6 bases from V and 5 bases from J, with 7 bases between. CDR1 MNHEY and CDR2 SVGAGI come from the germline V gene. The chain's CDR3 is CASRQYYGYTF. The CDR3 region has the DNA TGTGCCAGCAGGCAGTATTATGGCTACACCTTC.